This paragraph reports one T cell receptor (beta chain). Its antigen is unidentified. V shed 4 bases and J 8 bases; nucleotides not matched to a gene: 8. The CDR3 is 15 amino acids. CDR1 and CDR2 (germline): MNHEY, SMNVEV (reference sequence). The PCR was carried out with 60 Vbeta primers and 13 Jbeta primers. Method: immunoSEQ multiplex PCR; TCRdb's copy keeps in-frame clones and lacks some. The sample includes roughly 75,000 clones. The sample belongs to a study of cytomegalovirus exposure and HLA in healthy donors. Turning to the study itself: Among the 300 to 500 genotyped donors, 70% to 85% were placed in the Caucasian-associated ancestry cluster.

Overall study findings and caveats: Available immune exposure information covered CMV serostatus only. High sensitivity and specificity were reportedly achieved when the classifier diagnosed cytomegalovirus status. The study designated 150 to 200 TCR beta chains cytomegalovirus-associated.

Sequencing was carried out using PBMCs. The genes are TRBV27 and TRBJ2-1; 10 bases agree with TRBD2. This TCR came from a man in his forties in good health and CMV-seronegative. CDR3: CASSSPAGGSDEQFF. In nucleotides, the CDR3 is TGTGCCAGCAGTTCCCCAGCGGGGGGGTCGGATGAGCAGTTCTTC.